These 6 T cell receptor beta chains came from one sample sequenced in a study of early T cells in non-severe SARS-CoV-2 infection. TCRdb itself ran the 5' RACE reads through MiXCR, one entry per CDR3 protein. Of about 64,000 distinct CDR3 sequences in the sample, over 9% were seen once. Sequenced material: whole blood, taken at baseline. The receptor set was obtained from an adult who was a healthcare worker with PCR-confirmed SARS-CoV-2 infection or an uninfected control (not recorded which).

The V gene is TRBV7-2, the J gene TRBJ2-7; TRBD2 might be the D (5 bases). The germline V gene has CDR1 SGHTA and CDR2 FQGNSA. V lost 0 bases and J lost 7, with 10 bases in between. The CDR3 runs 13 residues. The CDR3 spells CASSLARSGEQYF. The CDR3 DNA sequence: TGTGCCAGCAGCTTAGCCCGCTCGGGAGAGCAGTACTTC.

The chain couples TRBV29-1 to TRBJ2-1, with 10 bases that match TRBD1. Germline values: CDR1 SQVTM, CDR2 ANQGSEA. The CDR3 spans 15 residues. Losses at the gene ends were 2 bases for V and 2 bases for J; bases not matched to a gene: 3. The CDR3 sequence: CSVEYGQGAYNEQFF. Here the CDR3 DNA reads TGCAGCGTTGAATATGGACAGGGGGCCTACAATGAGCAGTTCTTC.

There are a few counts of this clonotype. This chain connects TRBV12-3 or TRBV12-4 to TRBJ2-7; D gene uncertain. The CDR3 spans 14 residues. V lost 1 base to trimming and J lost 2 bases, with 9 bases between them. In nucleotides, the CDR3 is TGTGCCAGCAGTTTAGAGTCTCCCCCCTACGAGCAGTACTTC. Translation gives CASSLESPPYEQYF.

This chain uses TRBV12-3 or TRBV12-4 with TRBJ2-7; D perhaps matches TRBD1 (6 bases). V shed 5 bases and J shed 6 bases, with 23 bases lying between them. CDR3 length: 16 residues. In DNA, the CDR3 is TGTGCCAGCAGTCCAGAGGTGGCCAGCTTAGGGGGCGAGCAGTACTTC. Its protein product is CASSPEVASLGGEQYF.

This chain uses TRBV28 with TRBJ1-1, with D unclear. The CDR3 has 13 amino acids. Trimming pared 3 bases from V and 0 bases from J, leaving 5 bases between. Germline V lookup: CDR1 MDHEN, CDR2 SYDVKM. DNA for the CDR3: TGTGCCAGCAGTTTTACGGTGAACACTGAAGCTTTCTTT. Encoded protein: CASSFTVNTEAFF.

This chain uses TRBV30 with TRBJ1-2; the match to TRBD1 covers 8 bases. The length of the CDR3 is 11 residues. After removal of 8 bases from V and 6 bases from J, the junction contained 5 bases not matched to a gene. CDR1 and CDR2 from the germline V gene are GTSNPN and SVGIG (reference sequence). Here the CDR3 DNA reads TGTGCCAGACGGACAGGGAATGGCTACACCTTC. Its translation: CARRTGNGYTF. The full variable domain, its missing parts supplied by reference TRBV30 and TRBJ1-2, is SQTIHQWPATLVQPVGSPLSLECTVEGTSNPNLYWYRQAAGRGLQLLFYSVGIGQISSEVPQNLSASRPQDRQFILSSKKLLLSDSGFYLCARRTGNGYTFGSGTRLTVV.